The rows below give T cell receptor beta chains drawn from one sample of a study of cytomegalovirus exposure and HLA in healthy donors. Sequenced by immunoSEQ multiplex PCR; TCRdb stores in-frame clones only, minus some. Among 150,000 to 200,000 clones listed, 60% to 80% were seen once. The sample consisted of PBMCs. The receptors were gathered from a man aged 18 to 29 in good health and CMV-seropositive. The CDR3 runs from the conserved cysteine through the conserved F or W. Fields, in order: clone size, J gene, V gene, D gene, CDR3 DNA, CDR3 protein. The D gene is left open where the match is weak. Not all rows give a size; the values are once, few, many and, for expanded clones, a class.

clone size: NA
J gene: TRBJ1-1
V gene: TRBV5-4
D gene: NA
CDR3 DNA: TGTGCCAGCAGACGGGACACTGAAGCTTTCTTT
CDR3 protein: CASRRDTEAFF

clone size: NA
J gene: TRBJ2-2
V gene: TRBV28
D gene: NA
CDR3 DNA: TGTGCCAGCAGTGAAACGGGACTGGGGGAGCGGGAGCTGTTTTTT
CDR3 protein: CASSETGLGERELFF

clone size: few
J gene: TRBJ1-1
V gene: TRBV7-9
D gene: TRBD1
CDR3 DNA: TGTGCCAGCAGCACGGGACAGTCGAACACTGAAGCTTTCTTT
CDR3 protein: CASSTGQSNTEAFF

clone size: once
J gene: TRBJ1-1
V gene: TRBV9
D gene: NA
CDR3 DNA: TGTGCCAGCGCTACGGGGGGTAGGGATACTGAAGCTTTCTTT
CDR3 protein: CASATGGRDTEAFF

clone size: NA
J gene: TRBJ2-5
V gene: TRBV7-9
D gene: TRBD2
CDR3 DNA: TGTGCCAGCAGCTTACTAGCGGGGATTCAAGAGACCCAGTACTTC
CDR3 protein: CASSLLAGIQETQYF

clone size: NA
J gene: TRBJ2-3
V gene: TRBV5-4
D gene: TRBD2
CDR3 DNA: TGTGCCAGCAGCTACCCGGGGACTAGCGGCAGCACAGATACGCAGTATTTT
CDR3 protein: CASSYPGTSGSTDTQYF

clone size: once
J gene: TRBJ2-2
V gene: TRBV4-2
D gene: TRBD1
CDR3 DNA: TGTGCCAGCAGCCAAGATAGGGGACAGGTAAACACCGGGGAGCTGTTTTTT
CDR3 protein: CASSQDRGQVNTGELFF

clone size: NA
J gene: TRBJ2-5
V gene: TRBV11-3
D gene: TRBD2
CDR3 DNA: TGTGCCAGCAGCCTCTGGACTAGCGGCCAAGAGACCCAGTACTTC
CDR3 protein: CASSLWTSGQETQYF

clone size: few
J gene: TRBJ1-6
V gene: TRBV6-6
D gene: TRBD1
CDR3 DNA: TGTGCCAGCCGGACAGGGAGTGATTCACCCCTCCACTTT
CDR3 protein: CASRTGSDSPLHF

clone size: NA
J gene: TRBJ2-5
V gene: TRBV29-1
D gene: TRBD2
CDR3 DNA: TGCAGCGTTGCGGCTAGCGGGGAGACCCAGTACTTC
CDR3 protein: CSVAASGETQYF

clone size: NA
J gene: TRBJ1-5
V gene: TRBV9
D gene: NA
CDR3 DNA: TGTGCCAGCAGCGTAGTCGGGGATAGCAATCAGCCCCAGCATTTT
CDR3 protein: CASSVVGDSNQPQHF